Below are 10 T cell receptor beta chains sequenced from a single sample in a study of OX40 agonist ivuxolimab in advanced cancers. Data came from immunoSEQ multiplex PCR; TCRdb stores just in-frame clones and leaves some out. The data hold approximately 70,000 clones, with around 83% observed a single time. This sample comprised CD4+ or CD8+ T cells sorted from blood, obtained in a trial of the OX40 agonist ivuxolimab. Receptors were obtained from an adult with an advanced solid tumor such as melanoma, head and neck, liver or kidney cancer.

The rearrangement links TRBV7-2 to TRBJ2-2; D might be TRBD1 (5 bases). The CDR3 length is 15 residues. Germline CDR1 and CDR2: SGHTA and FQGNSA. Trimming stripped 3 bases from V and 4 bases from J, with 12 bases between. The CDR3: CASSFWQGGTGELFF. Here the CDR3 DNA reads TGTGCCAGCAGCTTTTGGCAGGGCGGCACCGGGGAGCTGTTTTTT.

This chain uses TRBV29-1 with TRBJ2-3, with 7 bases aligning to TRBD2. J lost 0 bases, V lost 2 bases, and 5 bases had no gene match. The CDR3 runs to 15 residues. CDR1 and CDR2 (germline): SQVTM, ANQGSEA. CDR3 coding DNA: TGCAGCGTTGAAACGGGGGGACCTAGCACAGATACGCAGTATTTT. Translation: CSVETGGPSTDTQYF.

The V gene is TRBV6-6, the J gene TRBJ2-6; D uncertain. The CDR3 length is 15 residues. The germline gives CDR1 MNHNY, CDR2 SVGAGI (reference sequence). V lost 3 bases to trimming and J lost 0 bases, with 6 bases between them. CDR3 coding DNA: TGTGCCAGCAGTTATCGCGGCTCTGGGGCCAACGTCCTGACTTTC. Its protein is CASSYRGSGANVLTF.

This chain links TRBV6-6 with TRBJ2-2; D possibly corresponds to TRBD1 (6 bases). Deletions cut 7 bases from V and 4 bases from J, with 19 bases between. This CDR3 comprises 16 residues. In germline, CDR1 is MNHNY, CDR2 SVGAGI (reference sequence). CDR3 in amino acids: CASNAGRGLSTGELFF. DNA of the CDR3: TGTGCCAGCAACGCAGGCAGGGGTTTGAGCACCGGGGAGCTGTTTTTT.

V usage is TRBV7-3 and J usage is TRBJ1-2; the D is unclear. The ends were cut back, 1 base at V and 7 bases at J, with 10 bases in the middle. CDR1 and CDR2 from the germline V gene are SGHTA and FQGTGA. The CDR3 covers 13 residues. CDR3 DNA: TGTGCCAGCAGCTTAAATTCCGGTTCTGGCTACACCTTC. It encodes CASSLNSGSGYTF.

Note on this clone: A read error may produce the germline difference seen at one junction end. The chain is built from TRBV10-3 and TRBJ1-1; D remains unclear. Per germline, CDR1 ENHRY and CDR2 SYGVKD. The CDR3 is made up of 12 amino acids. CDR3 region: CAISIENTEASF. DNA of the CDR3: TGTGCCATCAGTATCGAGAACACTGAAGCTTCCTTT.

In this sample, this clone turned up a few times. CDR3 protein: CASSIRIRRTSGSNEQFF. CDR3 DNA sequence: TGTGCCAGCAGCATACGAATCCGTCGGACTAGCGGGAGTAATGAGCAGTTCTTC. The rearrangement uses TRBV21-1 and TRBJ2-1; TRBD2, the table's D call, was not compared with the DNA. TRBV21-1 is tagged as a pseudogene. The CDR3 covers 18 residues.

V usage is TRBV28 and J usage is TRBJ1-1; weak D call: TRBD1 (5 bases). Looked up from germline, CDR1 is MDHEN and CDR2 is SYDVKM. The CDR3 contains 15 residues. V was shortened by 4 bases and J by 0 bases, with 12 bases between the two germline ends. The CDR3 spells CASSSWRGMNTEAFF. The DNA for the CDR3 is TGTGCCAGCAGTTCCTGGAGGGGAATGAACACTGAAGCTTTCTTT.

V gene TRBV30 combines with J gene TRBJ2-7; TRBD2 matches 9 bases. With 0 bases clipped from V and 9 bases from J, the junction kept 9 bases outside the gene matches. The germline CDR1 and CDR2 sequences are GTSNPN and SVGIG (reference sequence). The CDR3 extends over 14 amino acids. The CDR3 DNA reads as TGTGCCTGGAGTGTAATAGCGGGAGCCCCTGGGCAGTACTTC. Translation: CAWSVIAGAPGQYF.

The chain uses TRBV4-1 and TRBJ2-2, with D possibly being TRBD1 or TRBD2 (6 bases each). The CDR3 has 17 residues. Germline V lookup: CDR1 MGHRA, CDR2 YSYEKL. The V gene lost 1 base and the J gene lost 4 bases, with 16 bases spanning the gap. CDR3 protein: CASSQGFRGLGTGELFF. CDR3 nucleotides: TGCGCCAGCAGCCAAGGGTTCCGGGGGCTCGGCACCGGGGAGCTGTTTTTT.